This T cell receptor (beta chain) was found in a study of cytomegalovirus exposure and HLA in healthy donors. V was clipped by 8 bases and J by 2 bases; unmatched bases: 19. The CDR3 is 17 amino acids. Germline CDR1 reads GTSNPN; CDR2 reads SVGIG (reference sequence). This clone has just one count. What it recognizes is unknown. This PCR relied on a set of 60 Vbeta primers and 13 Jbeta primers. Study processing details: Later work found 80 million to 85 million unique TCR beta chains, with 9 million to 13 million shared. Sequencing was performed with immunoSEQ multiplex PCR; in TCRdb, only in-frame clones are kept and a portion is missing. D and trimming come from the DNA, and the V and J calls and clone size come from that table. This sample carries 65,000 to 95,000 clones, 78% of them seen once, and the ten largest clones take around 2.7%. Points from the study as a whole: One variant, a missense change in DCLRE1C, was linked in a later analysis to TCR beta V- and J-gene trimming.

The chain uses TRBV30 and TRBJ2-7; TRBD2 matches 9 bases. Input material: PBMCs. The receptor's source is a male donor in good health and CMV-seropositive. CDR3 protein: CAGELGLARVFTYEQYF. CDR3 DNA sequence: TGTGCCGGGGAATTAGGACTAGCGAGAGTTTTTACCTACGAGCAGTACTTC.